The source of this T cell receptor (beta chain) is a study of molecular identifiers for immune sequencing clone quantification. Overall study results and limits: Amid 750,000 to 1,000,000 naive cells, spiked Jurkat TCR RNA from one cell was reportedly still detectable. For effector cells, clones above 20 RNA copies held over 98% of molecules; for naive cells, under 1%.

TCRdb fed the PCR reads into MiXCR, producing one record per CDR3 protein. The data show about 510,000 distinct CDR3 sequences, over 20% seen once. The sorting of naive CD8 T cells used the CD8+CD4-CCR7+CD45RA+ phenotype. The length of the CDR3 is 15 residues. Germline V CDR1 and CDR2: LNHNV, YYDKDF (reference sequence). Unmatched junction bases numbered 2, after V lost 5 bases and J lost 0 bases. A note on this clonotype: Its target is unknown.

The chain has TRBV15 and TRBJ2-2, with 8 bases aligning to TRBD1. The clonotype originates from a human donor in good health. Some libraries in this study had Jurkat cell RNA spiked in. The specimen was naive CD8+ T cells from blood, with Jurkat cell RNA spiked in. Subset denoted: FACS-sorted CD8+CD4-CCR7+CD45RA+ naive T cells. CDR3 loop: CATSWDRTNTGELFF. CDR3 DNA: TGTGCCACCAGCTGGGACAGGACGAACACCGGGGAGCTGTTTTTT. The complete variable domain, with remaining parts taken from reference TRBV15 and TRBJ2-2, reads DAMVIQNPRYQVTQFGKPVTLSCSQTLNHNVMYWYQQKSSQAPKLLFHYYDKDFNNEADTPDNFQSRRPNTSFCFLDIRSPGLGDTAMYLCATSWDRTNTGELFFGEGSRLTVL.